This TCR beta chain emerged from a study of control samples from healthy donors and cancer patients. The table came from immunoSEQ multiplex PCR; TCRdb's copy has only in-frame clones and leaves some out. The sample holds roughly 80,000 clones, about 88% seen once. The germline V gene has CDR1 SGHAT and CDR2 FQNNGV. CDR3 length: 14 residues. V lost 2 bases to trimming and J lost 2 bases, with 10 bases between them. Sequencing was performed on blood. The TCR originated in a woman between 45 and 60 years old in good health. V is TRBV11-2 and J is TRBJ2-7, with D perhaps TRBD1 or TRBD2 (6 bases each). CDR3 loop: CASSLIRGPYEQYF. CDR3 bases: TGTGCCAGCAGCTTAATTCGGGGGCCCTACGAGCAGTACTTC.